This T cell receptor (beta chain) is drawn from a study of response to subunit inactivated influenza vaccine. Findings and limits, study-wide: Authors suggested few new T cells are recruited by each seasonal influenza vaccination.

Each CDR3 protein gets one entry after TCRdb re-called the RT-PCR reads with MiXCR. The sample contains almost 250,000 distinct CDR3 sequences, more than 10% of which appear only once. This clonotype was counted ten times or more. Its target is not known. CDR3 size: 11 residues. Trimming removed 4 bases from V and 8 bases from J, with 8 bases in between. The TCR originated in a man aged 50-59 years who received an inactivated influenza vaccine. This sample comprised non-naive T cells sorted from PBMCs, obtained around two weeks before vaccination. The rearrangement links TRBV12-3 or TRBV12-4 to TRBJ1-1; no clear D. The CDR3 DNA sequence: TGTGCCAGCAGTTATAGTCAAGAAGCTTTCTTT. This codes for CASSYSQEAFF.